This T cell receptor (beta chain) emerged from a study of metastatic and nonmetastatic thyroid tumors. Overall study context: The authors compared repertoires across blood and tumor or nodule tissue from malignant and benign thyroid patients. Study results and caveats: The study reportedly found significantly higher TCR beta diversity in malignant thyroid tumors than benign nodules, in blood and tumor.

Of note for this clone: The antigen is not known.

The V and J ends lost 4 bases and 0 bases, in that order; junction bases with no gene match: 4. Germline V gene data show CDR1 as SGHRS and CDR2 as YFSETQ. CDR3 length: 16 residues. Per the original methods: Across clinicopathological groups, CDR3 differences served as the basis for building a distant-metastasis classifier for papillary thyroid cancer. TCRdb used MiXCR to call clones anew from the PCR reads. TCRdb's processing, not the authors' own work, is the source of the V and J calls. The data hold 9,000 to 13,000 clones, with nearly 30% observed a single time. All patients were untreated before thyroid surgery.

The rearrangement uses TRBV5-1 and TRBJ1-3; 10 bases agree with TRBD1. The origin of this receptor is a female donor with papillary thyroid cancer or a benign thyroid nodule (not recorded which). Some clones in this sample may be carry-over from other donors' samples. The sample consisted of tumor tissue. CDR3 sequence: CASSGGQGNSGNTIYF. CDR3 nucleotide sequence: TGCGCCAGCAGCGGGGGACAGGGGAACTCTGGAAACACCATATATTTT.